The 15 T cell receptor beta chains listed next were all sequenced from one sample in a study of cytomegalovirus exposure and HLA in healthy donors. Primers: 60 Vbeta forward and 13 Jbeta reverse. Sequenced by immunoSEQ multiplex PCR; TCRdb stores in-frame clones only, minus some. In the table there are 95,000 to 110,000 clones, around two thirds of which are singletons. Sequences were obtained from PBMCs. The source is a middle-aged woman in good health and CMV-seropositive.

The sample holds a few counts of this clone. V gene TRBV5-1 combines with J gene TRBJ2-5; 8 positions match TRBD2. Germline values: CDR1 SGHRS, CDR2 YFSETQ. The CDR3 has 15 amino acids. Trimming took 1 base from V and 4 from J; bases not matched to a gene: 6. The CDR3 loop is CASSLRGGLGETQYF. CDR3 bases: TGCGCCAGCAGCTTGCGGGGGGGGTTAGGAGAGACCCAGTACTTC.

This clone showed up just a few times. The chain recombines TRBV29-1 with TRBJ1-5, with D possibly being TRBD1 (6 bases). Germline V gene data show CDR1 as SQVTM and CDR2 as ANQGSEA. Trimming stripped 0 bases from V and 5 bases from J, with 14 bases between. The CDR3 consists of 15 residues. The CDR3 region has the DNA TGCAGCGTTGAAGACCCGGGACAACTATATCAGCCCCAGCATTTT. Amino acid sequence: CSVEDPGQLYQPQHF.

The V call is TRBV6-1, the J call TRBJ2-1; 7 bases are a match to TRBD1. The CDR3 has 15 residues. The junction had 8 bases not matched to a gene; V was cut back by 6 bases and J by 3 bases. Germline assignment: CDR1 MNHNS and CDR2 SASEGT. The CDR3 DNA is TGTGCCAGCAGAAGTCGTGGGACAGTCTACAATGAGCAGTTCTTC. Amino acids: CASRSRGTVYNEQFF.

This clone occurred once. The V and J genes are TRBV5-6 and TRBJ2-5; the match to TRBD2 covers 12 bases. Losses at the gene ends were 4 bases for V and 5 bases for J; bases not matched to a gene: 9. This CDR3 region has 16 residues. CDR1 SGHDT and CDR2 YYEEEE come from the germline V gene. CDR3 nucleotide sequence: TGTGCCAGCAGCCCCGCCCGACTAGCGGGGGAGGAGACCCAGTACTTC. As protein: CASSPARLAGEETQYF. Variable domain in full (rest from reference TRBV5-6 and TRBJ2-5): DAGVTQSPTHLIKTRGQQVTLRCSPKSGHDTVSWYQQALGQGPQFIFQYYEEEERQRGNFPDRFSGHQFPNYSSELNVNALLLGDSALYLCASSPARLAGEETQYFGPGTRLLVL.

The CDR3: CAISDRDRGTHEQYF. CDR3 nucleotide sequence: TGTGCCATCAGTGATAGGGACAGGGGGACCCACGAGCAGTACTTC. V usage is TRBV10-3 and J usage is TRBJ2-5; 11 nucleotides align to TRBD1. The J call may not be correct, given that the DNA end is closer to TRBJ2-7. The germline CDR1 and CDR2 sequences are ENHRY and SYGVKD. The CDR3 has 15 residues.

CDR3 protein: CASSLVPPQVDAYEQYF. The CDR3 nucleotides read TGCGCCAGCAGCTTGGTCCCCCCCCAGGTTGATGCCTACGAGCAGTACTTC. The chain employs TRBV5-1 and TRBJ2-7; D not certain. Trimming pared 0 bases from V and 2 bases from J, leaving 18 bases between. The CDR3 contains 17 residues. CDR1 and CDR2 from the germline V gene are SGHRS and YFSETQ.

This clone was observed a handful of times. J is TRBJ1-2 and V is TRBV18; tentatively, D is TRBD1 (6 bases). With 3 bases removed from V and 6 bases from J, the gap between germline ends came to 11 bases. CDR3 length: 13 residues. The germline V gene encodes CDR1 KGHSH and CDR2 LQKENI. CDR3 nucleotide sequence: TGTGCCAGCTCACCTAGGGGGAAGGATGGCTACACCTTC. It is translated as CASSPRGKDGYTF.

V gene TRBV7-3 combines with J gene TRBJ2-3; 7 bases line up with TRBD2. Germline CDR1 is SGHTA and CDR2 is FQGTGA. The CDR3 is 14 residues long. After removal of 8 bases from V and 2 bases from J, the junction contained 7 bases not matched to a gene. CDR3 nucleotides: TGTGCCAGCGGTTACCGGGGGGACACAGATACGCAGTATTTT. Residues: CASGYRGDTDTQYF. Variable domain in full (rest from reference TRBV7-3 and TRBJ2-3): GAGVSQTPSNKVTEKGKYVELRCDPISGHTALYWYRQSLGQGPEFLIYFQGTGAADDSGLPNDRFFAVRPEGSVSTLKIQRTERGDSAVYLCASGYRGDTDTQYFGPGTRLTVL.

In this sample, this clone turned up once. The genes are TRBV2 and TRBJ2-7; 9 bases map to TRBD1. CDR3 length equals 14 residues. Trimming at V came to 6 bases and at J to 5 bases, leaving 8 bases not matched to a gene. Germline assignment: CDR1 SNHLY and CDR2 FYNNEI. The CDR3 is CASRAGTGLNEQYF. For the CDR3, the DNA is TGTGCCAGCAGAGCCGGGACAGGGCTTAACGAGCAGTACTTC.

About this clone: Compared with germline, one end of the junction differs, possibly owing to a read error. The chain employs TRBV13 and TRBJ1-2, with D possibly being TRBD1 (5 bases). The CDR3 runs 14 residues. Germline lookup yields CDR1 PRHDT and CDR2 FYEKMQ (reference sequence). This CDR3 reads CASSLGQGLHGYTF. In DNA form, the CDR3 reads TGTGCCAGCAGCCTAGGGCAGGGCCTCCATGGCTACACCTTC.

This clone occurred a few times. The rearrangement links TRBV5-1 to TRBJ2-1, with 9 nucleotides matching TRBD2. V lost 4 bases to trimming and J lost 3 bases; unmatched junction nucleotides: 2. Per germline, CDR1 SGHRS and CDR2 YFSETQ. The CDR3 contains 14 residues. The CDR3: CASSGGGGYNEQFF. CDR3 nucleotides: TGCGCCAGCAGCGGCGGGGGGGGCTACAATGAGCAGTTCTTC.

V and J are TRBV30 and TRBJ2-7, with a weak D call TRBD1 (5 bases). The V gene's germline CDR1 is GTSNPN and CDR2 SVGIG (reference sequence). The V gene lost 0 bases and the J gene lost 9 bases, with 9 bases spanning the gap. The CDR3 is made up of 11 amino acids. The CDR3 DNA sequence: TGTGCCTGGAGTGTCCGGACAAGGCAGTACTTC. Residues: CAWSVRTRQYF.

In its sample, this clone was seen once. The chain recombines TRBV30 with TRBJ2-7; 8 bases are shared with TRBD1. J was trimmed by 3 bases and V by 4 bases; bases with no gene match: 5. Germline CDR1 and CDR2: GTSNPN and SVGIG (reference sequence). CDR3 length equals 13 residues. CDR3 region: CAWTSTGGYEQYF. Written as DNA, the CDR3 is TGTGCCTGGACCTCAACAGGGGGCTACGAGCAGTACTTC.

The chain links TRBV19 to TRBJ1-4, with D maybe TRBD1 (5 bases). V dropped 6 bases and J dropped 3 bases, with 11 bases sitting between them. Germline assignment: CDR1 LNHDA and CDR2 SQIVND (reference sequence). The CDR3 is 14 residues long. The CDR3 sequence is CASRPDRPNEKLFF. CDR3 DNA sequence: TGTGCCAGTAGACCCGACAGACCTAATGAAAAACTGTTTTTT.

In its sample, this clone was seen a few times. The rearrangement uses TRBV5-1 and TRBJ1-1, with D maybe TRBD1 (5 bases). The germline V gene has CDR1 SGHRS and CDR2 YFSETQ. The CDR3 totals 15 residues. Trimming shortened V by 1 base and J by 0 bases, and 10 bases separated the two germline ends. The CDR3 protein is CASSLRQGLNTEAFF. The CDR3 DNA is TGCGCCAGCAGCTTGCGCCAGGGCTTGAACACTGAAGCTTTCTTT.